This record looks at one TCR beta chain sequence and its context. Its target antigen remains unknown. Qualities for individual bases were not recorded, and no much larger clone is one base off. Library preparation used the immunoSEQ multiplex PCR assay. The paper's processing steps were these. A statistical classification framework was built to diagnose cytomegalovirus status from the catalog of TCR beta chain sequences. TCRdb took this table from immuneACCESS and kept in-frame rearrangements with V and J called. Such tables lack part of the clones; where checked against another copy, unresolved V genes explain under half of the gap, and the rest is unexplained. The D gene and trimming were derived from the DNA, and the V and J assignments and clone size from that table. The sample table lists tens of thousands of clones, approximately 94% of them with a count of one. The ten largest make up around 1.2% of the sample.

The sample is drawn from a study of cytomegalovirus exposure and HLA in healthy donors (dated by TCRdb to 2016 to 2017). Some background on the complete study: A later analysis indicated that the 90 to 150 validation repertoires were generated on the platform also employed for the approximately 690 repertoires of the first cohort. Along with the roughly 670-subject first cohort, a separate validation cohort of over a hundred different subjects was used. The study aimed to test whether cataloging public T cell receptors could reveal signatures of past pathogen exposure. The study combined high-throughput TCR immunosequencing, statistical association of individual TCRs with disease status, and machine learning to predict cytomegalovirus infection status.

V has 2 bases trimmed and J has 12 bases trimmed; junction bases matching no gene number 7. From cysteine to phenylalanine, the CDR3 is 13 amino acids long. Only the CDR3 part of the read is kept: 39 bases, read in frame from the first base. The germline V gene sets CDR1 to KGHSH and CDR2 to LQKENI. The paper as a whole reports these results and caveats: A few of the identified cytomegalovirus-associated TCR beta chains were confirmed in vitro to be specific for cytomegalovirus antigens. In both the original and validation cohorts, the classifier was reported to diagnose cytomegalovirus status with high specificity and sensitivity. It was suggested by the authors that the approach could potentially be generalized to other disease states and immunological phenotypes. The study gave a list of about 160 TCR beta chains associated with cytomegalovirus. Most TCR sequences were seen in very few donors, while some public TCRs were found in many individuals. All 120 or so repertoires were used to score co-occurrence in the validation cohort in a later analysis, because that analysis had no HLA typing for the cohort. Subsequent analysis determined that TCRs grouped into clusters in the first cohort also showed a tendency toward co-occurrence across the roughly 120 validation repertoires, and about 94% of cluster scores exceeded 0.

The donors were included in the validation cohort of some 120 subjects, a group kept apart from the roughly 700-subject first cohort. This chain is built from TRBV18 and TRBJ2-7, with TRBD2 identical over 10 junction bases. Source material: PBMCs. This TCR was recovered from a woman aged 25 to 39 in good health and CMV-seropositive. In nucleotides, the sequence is TGTGCCAGCTCACCATCAAGCGGGGGGGGGCTGTACTTC. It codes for CASSPSSGGGLYF.